The 6 T cell receptor beta chains reported below all come from one sample, sequenced in a study of glioma-infiltrating T cells after dendritic cell vaccination. Sequenced by immunoSEQ multiplex PCR; TCRdb stores in-frame clones only, minus some. The table shows over 70,000 clones, with around 79% occurring only once. This specimen consisted of blood, obtained before dendritic cell vaccination. These receptors were obtained from a human donor with glioblastoma.

The chain carries TRBV29-1 and TRBJ2-1; 8 nucleotides line up with TRBD2. CDR1 is SQVTM and CDR2 is ANQGSEA in the germline V gene. Germline trimming cut 1 base from V and 7 bases from J; bases unmatched to any gene: 9. The CDR3 contains 15 residues. DNA of the CDR3: TGCAGCGTTGAAGCCACGAGACTAGCGAGGAATGAGCAGTTCTTC. Protein product: CSVEATRLARNEQFF.

The CDR3 nucleotides are TGTGCCAGCAGCCAGTATGCTGAAGCTTTCTTT. Translation gives CASSQYAEAFF. The V call is TRBV14, the J call TRBJ1-1; D gene unclear. The V gene lost 3 bases and the J gene lost 6 bases, with 5 bases spanning the gap. Germline values: CDR1 SGHDN, CDR2 FVKESK. This CDR3 contains 11 residues.

The J gene is TRBJ2-1, the V gene TRBV2; no clear D. CDR1 and CDR2 from the germline V gene are SNHLY and FYNNEI. There are 11 residues in the CDR3. V gave up 7 bases and J gave up 6 bases, with 7 bases separating them. This CDR3 reads CASTTSNEQFF. CDR3 coding DNA: TGTGCCAGCACTACCTCCAATGAGCAGTTCTTC.

The chain employs TRBV4-1 and TRBJ2-3, with a possible D match to TRBD1 (5 bases). This CDR3 spans 15 amino acids. Germline CDR1 reads MGHRA; CDR2 reads YSYEKL. The ends were cut back, 0 bases at V and 4 bases at J, with 11 bases in the middle. The CDR3, as DNA: TGCGCCAGCAGCCAAGATCGCAGGGAAGCAGATACGCAGTATTTT. Translation gives CASSQDRREADTQYF.

The genes are TRBV27 and TRBJ2-5, with D tentatively TRBD2 (6 bases). The CDR3 runs to 14 residues. Germline V gives CDR1 MNHEY, CDR2 SMNVEV (reference sequence). The V and J ends lost 7 bases and 1 base respectively, with 13 bases between them. The CDR3 protein is CASILWDFQETQYF. The CDR3 DNA sequence: TGTGCCAGCATCCTCTGGGACTTCCAAGAGACCCAGTACTTC.

J is TRBJ1-4 and V is TRBV7-2, with D tentatively TRBD1 (5 bases). Per the germline V gene, CDR1 is SGHTA and CDR2 is FQGNSA. This CDR3 is 14 amino acids long. Deletions cut 1 base from V and 5 bases from J, with 8 bases between. The DNA for the CDR3 is TGTGCCAGCAGCTTAGACGGGGGGAATGAAAAACTGTTTTTT. Amino acids: CASSLDGGNEKLFF.